The rows below give T cell receptor beta chains drawn from one sample of a study of T cells in Graves' hyperthyroidism and ophthalmopathy. TCRdb passed the multiplex PCR reads through MiXCR, listing each CDR3 protein once. The sample lists 150,000 to 200,000 distinct CDR3 sequences; over 15% were seen once. The sequencing input was blood. These TCRs come from a woman between 50 and 59 years old with Graves' hyperthyroidism. Both conserved end residues are part of each CDR3. The D gene is left open where the match is weak. The size of a clone is reported for some rows only, either as once, few or many, or as a class for expanded clones.

v_gene	d_gene	j_gene	abundance	len	CDR3aa	CDR3nt
TRBV7-9	TRBD2	TRBJ2-3	many	18	CASSLPPSGGLGTDTQYF	TGTGCCAGCAGCTTACCCCCTAGCGGGGGTCTTGGCACAGATACGCAGTATTTT
TRBV6-5	TRBD2	TRBJ2-5	NA	14	CASSSGIAGGPQYF	TGTGCCAGCAGTTCCGGGATAGCGGGAGGGCCTCAGTACTTC
TRBV4-3	TRBD1	TRBJ1-4	few	16	CASSQGFWTGDEKLFF	TGCGCCAGCAGCCAAGGTTTCTGGACAGGGGATGAAAAACTGTTTTTT
TRBV28	NA	TRBJ2-1	many	15	CASASGLSTYNEQFF	TGTGCCAGCGCTTCGGGTCTCTCGACCTACAATGAGCAGTTCTTC
TRBV27	NA	TRBJ1-3	few	14	CASSSFLSGNTIYF	TGTGCCAGCAGTTCTTTTCTCTCTGGAAACACCATATATTTT
TRBV6-1	TRBD1	TRBJ1-1	many	17	CASSSPDRGVRNTEAFF	TGTGCCAGCAGTTCCCCCGACAGGGGGGTAAGGAACACTGAAGCTTTCTTT
TRBV12-3/TRBV12-4	NA	TRBJ2-7	many	15	CASSLTSGPSYEQYF	TGTGCCAGCAGTCTCACCTCGGGACCGAGCTACGAGCAGTACTTC
TRBV7-9	NA	TRBJ1-1	many	13	CASSFTGNTEAFF	TGTGCCAGCAGCTTCACCGGGAACACTGAAGCTTTCTTT
TRBV19	NA	TRBJ1-1	many	13	CASSMGSQTEAFF	TGTGCCAGTAGTATGGGTTCGCAGACTGAAGCTTTCTTT
TRBV6-2/TRBV6-3	TRBD1	TRBJ1-6	NA	15	CASSGDRGLDSPLHF	TGTGCCAGCAGTGGCGACAGGGGATTGGATTCACCCCTCCACTTT
TRBV7-2	NA	TRBJ1-3	many	16	CASSSQRVRSGNTIYF	TGTGCCAGCAGCTCCCAGAGGGTCCGCTCTGGAAACACCATATATTTT
TRBV19	NA	TRBJ2-4	NA	15	CASSIGGGAKNIQYF	TGTGCCAGTAGTATAGGAGGGGGAGCCAAAAACATTCAGTACTTC
TRBV7-2	NA	TRBJ1-1	once	16	CASSLASGAGITEAFF	TGTGCCAGCAGCTTAGCCTCCGGTGCGGGGATCACTGAAGCTTTCTTT
TRBV4-1	NA	TRBJ2-3	NA	14	CASSQGWGTDTQYF	TGCGCCAGCAGCCAAGGGTGGGGCACAGATACGCAGTATTTT
TRBV7-9	NA	TRBJ1-6	NA	13	CASSLTPNSPLHF	TGTGCCAGCAGCTTAACCCCTAATTCACCCCTCCACTTT
TRBV6-1	TRBD1	TRBJ1-1	few	15	CASNSPGQGHTEAFF	TGTGCCAGCAACTCGCCGGGACAGGGACACACTGAAGCTTTCTTT
TRBV5-1	NA	TRBJ2-7	many	14	CASSRQAGSYEQYF	TGCGCCAGCAGCCGACAGGCTGGGTCCTACGAGCAGTACTTC
TRBV10-3	NA	TRBJ1-6	NA	12	CAISVTQSPLHF	TGTGCCATCAGCGTGACACAATCACCCCTCCACTTT
TRBV5-1	TRBD2	TRBJ2-1	many	15	CASSVAGGGNNEQFF	TGCGCCAGCAGCGTAGCGGGGGGGGGGAACAATGAGCAGTTCTTC
TRBV27	TRBD1	TRBJ1-5	NA	15	CVSSLSGGAHQPQHF	TGTGTCAGCAGTTTATCAGGGGGCGCTCATCAGCCCCAGCATTTT
TRBV20-1	NA	TRBJ1-1	many	14	CSARDGTMNTEAFF	TGCAGTGCTAGAGACGGGACAATGAACACTGAAGCTTTCTTT
TRBV20-1	TRBD2	TRBJ2-1	many	14	CSAQSGGAVNEQFF	TGCAGTGCTCAGAGCGGGGGGGCCGTCAATGAGCAGTTCTTC
TRBV7-8	TRBD1	TRBJ2-3	many	16	CASSFVHRGRTDTQYF	TGTGCCAGCAGTTTCGTTCACAGGGGGCGGACAGATACGCAGTATTTT
TRBV9	TRBD2	TRBJ2-3	NA	13	CASRGTSGTRQYF	TGTGCCAGCAGGGGGACTAGCGGGACGCGGCAGTATTTT
TRBV12-3/TRBV12-4	TRBD1	TRBJ1-1	many	15	CASSFRQGGSTEAFF	TGTGCCAGCAGTTTTCGACAGGGAGGGAGCACTGAAGCTTTCTTT
TRBV5-1	NA	TRBJ1-1	many	13	CASSSQGNTEAFF	TGCGCCAGCAGCTCTCAGGGGAACACTGAAGCTTTCTTT
TRBV6-1	NA	TRBJ2-6	few	14	CASRFFTGANVLTF	TGTGCCAGCAGATTTTTTACTGGGGCCAACGTCCTGACTTTC
TRBV6-2/TRBV6-3	TRBD1	TRBJ2-7	many	15	CASRSGQGAAYEQYF	TGTGCCAGCAGATCCGGACAGGGGGCGGCCTACGAGCAGTACTTC
TRBV7-2	NA	TRBJ1-1	many	15	CASSVGPTPNTEAFF	TGTGCCAGCAGCGTAGGGCCCACCCCGAACACTGAAGCTTTCTTT
TRBV2	NA	TRBJ1-2	many	12	CASSYLSGGYTF	TGTGCCAGCAGCTACCTTTCAGGTGGCTACACCTTC
TRBV5-1	NA	TRBJ1-3	NA	15	CASSFDTPTGNTIYF	TGCGCCAGCAGCTTCGATACCCCTACTGGAAACACCATATATTTT
TRBV7-3	TRBD2	TRBJ2-1	NA	15	CASSSLAGGPHEQFF	TGTGCCAGCAGCTCCCTAGCGGGAGGGCCCCATGAGCAGTTCTTC
TRBV12-3/TRBV12-4	NA	TRBJ2-7	many	18	CASSFFSDGSPKPYEQYF	TGTGCCAGCAGTTTTTTCTCGGACGGATCCCCTAAACCCTACGAGCAGTACTTC
TRBV19	NA	TRBJ2-3	many	13	CASSSSNTDTQYF	TGTGCCAGTAGTTCCAGTAACACAGATACGCAGTATTTT
TRBV6-2/TRBV6-3	NA	TRBJ1-1	many	14	CASSLGRPNTEAFF	TGTGCCAGCAGTCTGGGACGGCCGAACACTGAAGCTTTCTTT